The sample holds a few counts of the clone carrying this TCR beta chain. The CDR3 extends over 16 amino acids. Trimming removed 6 bases at V and 7 bases at J, with 21 bases between. The V gene's germline CDR1 is MNHEY and CDR2 SVGEGT. This record belongs to a study of T-cell reconstitution after alpha-beta-depleted transplantation in children. Unique molecular identifiers were used to barcode this TCRbeta library. One entry per CDR3 protein, called by TCRdb with MiXCR from the PCR reads. Here the sample spans hundreds of thousands of distinct CDR3 sequences, 13% being singletons. The chain uses TRBV6-2 or TRBV6-3 and TRBJ1-4; D uncertain. Specimen: PBMCs, mostly from graft donor cells, collected 360 days after TCRalphabeta/CD19-depleted stem cell transplant. This sequence was found in a male patient between 5 and 17 years old who had a stem cell transplant for acute myeloid leukemia, so the T cells may come from the graft donor. The CDR3 region is CASSPPTGKGGEKLFF. Written as DNA, the CDR3 is TGTGCCAGCAGCCCCCCGACCGGGAAAGGAGGTGAAAAACTGTTTTTT.